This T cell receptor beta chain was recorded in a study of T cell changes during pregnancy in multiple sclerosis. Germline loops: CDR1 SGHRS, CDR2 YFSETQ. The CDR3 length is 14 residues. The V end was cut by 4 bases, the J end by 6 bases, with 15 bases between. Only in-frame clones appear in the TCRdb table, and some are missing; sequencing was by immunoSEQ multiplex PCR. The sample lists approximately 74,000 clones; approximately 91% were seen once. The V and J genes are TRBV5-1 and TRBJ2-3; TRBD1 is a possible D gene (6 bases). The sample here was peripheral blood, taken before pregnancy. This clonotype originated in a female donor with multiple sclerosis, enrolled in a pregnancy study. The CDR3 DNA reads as TGCGCCAGCAGCCTACAGGGATCGGGGGATACGCAGTATTTT. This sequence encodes CASSLQGSGDTQYF.